The next 13 T cell receptor beta chains were all read from a single sample in a study of T cell clusters in autoimmune cytopenias. Each sample's input was around 270 ng genomic DNA, roughly 38,000 genome equivalents. Multiplex touch-down PCR amplified TRB using TRB-A and TRB-B pools in one tube. TCRdb reprocessed the multiplex PCR reads and keeps a single row for each CDR3 protein, giving no DNA. The clone table shows under 8,000 distinct CDR3 sequences, with the ten largest holding nearly 10%. These data also formed part of another study, on T cell repertoires in aging, cancer and after chemotherapy.

Specimen: peripheral blood. These receptors were collected from a human donor in good health.

This chain connects TRBV18 to TRBJ1-1; without DNA, the TCRdb call of TRBD1 cannot be checked. This CDR3 has 13 residues. Germline-derived CDR1 and CDR2 are KGHSH and LQKENI. The CDR3 sequence: CASSREQGYEAFF.

V gene TRBV5-4 combines with J gene TRBJ2-5; the D gene TCRdb calls, TRBD2, cannot be checked with no DNA. Germline CDR1 is SGHNT and CDR2 is YYREEE (reference sequence). The CDR3 consists of 15 residues. CDR3 sequence reads: CASSSELGAGETQYF.

The chain has TRBV6-1 and TRBJ1-5. The CDR3 is 13 residues long. The germline CDR1 and CDR2 sequences are MNHNS and SASEGT. The CDR3 reads CASSDWGAQPQHF.

Frequency places this clonotype as medium-sized. The V gene is TRBV6-1, the J gene TRBJ2-3; TCRdb's D call of TRBD1 is untestable without DNA. Germline values: CDR1 MNHNS, CDR2 SASEGT. The CDR3 totals 19 residues. This chain's CDR3 is CASSEFRDRVYFETDTQYF.

Measured by frequency, this clonotype is medium-sized. The V and J genes are TRBV6-5 and TRBJ2-1; TCRdb picks TRBD2, but there is no DNA to check that call. CDR1 MNHEY and CDR2 SVGAGI come from the germline V gene. The CDR3 totals 17 residues. CDR3 region: CASSYDAEGLYYNEQFF.

The chain couples TRBV10-3 to TRBJ1-1. Germline CDR1 reads ENHRY; CDR2 reads SYGVKD. The CDR3 extends over 15 amino acids. CDR3: CAISDLMGGGTEAFF.

J is TRBJ2-2 and V is TRBV6-6; TCRdb designates TRBD2, a call that cannot be tested without DNA. Germline V gene lookup returns CDR1 MNHNY and CDR2 SVGAGI (reference sequence). The CDR3 contains 16 residues. CDR3 protein: CASSYELAANTGELFF.

V and J are TRBV19 and TRBJ1-1; lacking DNA, the TRBD1 call made by TCRdb goes unchecked. CDR3 length: 13 residues. Germline lookup yields CDR1 LNHDA and CDR2 SQIVND (reference sequence). CDR3 region: CASTRRGLTEAFF.

V is TRBV6-4 and J is TRBJ2-1; the TRBD1 assignment by TCRdb is unverifiable without DNA. The CDR3 runs 16 residues. CDR1 is MRHNA and CDR2 is SNTAGT in the germline V gene. The CDR3 region is CASSDSGQGDVNEQFF.

This clonotype is called medium-sized based on its frequency. The chain recombines TRBV6-5 with TRBJ2-1; TCRdb lists TRBD1, though no DNA is available to test this call. The CDR3 runs 16 residues. Germline V CDR1 and CDR2: MNHEY, SVGAGI. The CDR3 loop reads CASSYSWGLTSNEQFF.

V and J are TRBV27 and TRBJ1-2; lacking DNA, the TRBD1 call made by TCRdb goes unchecked. The CDR3 is made up of 15 amino acids. Per germline, CDR1 MNHEY and CDR2 SMNVEV (reference sequence). Here the CDR3 reads CASSPLYGTGDGYTF.

Frequency places this clonotype as medium-sized. The chain combines TRBV12-3 or TRBV12-4 with TRBJ1-3; TCRdb returns TRBD1, unconfirmable since there is no DNA. The CDR3 spans 14 residues. CDR3 amino acids: CASSPGGAGNTIYF.

By frequency, this clonotype registers medium-sized. The genes are TRBV12-3 or TRBV12-4 and TRBJ2-5; TCRdb returns TRBD2, unconfirmable since there is no DNA. The CDR3 length is 17 residues. This chain's CDR3 is CASTQGTSGGAGETQYF.